What follows are 3 T cell receptor beta chains derived from one specimen sequenced in a study of PD-1 blockade in classical Hodgkin lymphoma. Produced via immunoSEQ multiplex PCR; TCRdb's table is partial and in-frame only. The table shows around 100,000 clones, with 90% occurring only once. Time point denoted: cycle 4 day 1 (C4D1), after more than 5 weeks of nivolumab. Autologous stem cell transplantation was followed by relapse in every patient, and brentuximab vedotin exposure varied. This sample comprised peripheral blood mononuclear cells (PBMCs), obtained before the fourth cycle of nivolumab. All receptors come from a human donor with classical Hodgkin lymphoma.

The chain recombines TRBV2 with TRBJ2-7, with D possibly matching TRBD2 (6 bases). The CDR3 contains 13 residues. Germline lookup yields CDR1 SNHLY and CDR2 FYNNEI. The ends were cut back, 3 bases at V and 6 bases at J, with 12 bases in the middle. CDR3 sequence (DNA): TGTGCCAGCAGTGATCTTGGGGGAGGCGAGCAGTACTTC. It codes for CASSDLGGGEQYF.

V usage is TRBV9 and J usage is TRBJ2-1; possible D gene TRBD2, 5 bases. CDR3 length: 13 amino acids. Germline CDR1 reads SGDLS; CDR2 reads YYNGEE. With 4 bases removed from V and 11 bases from J, the gap between germline ends came to 16 bases. The CDR3: CASSPRREMKQFF. The CDR3 bases are TGTGCCAGCAGCCCACGACGGGAAATGAAGCAGTTCTTC. The variable domain in full, completed from reference TRBV9 and TRBJ2-1, reads DSGVTQTPKHLITATGQRVTLRCSPRSGDLSVYWYQQSLDQGLQFLIQYYNGEERAKGNILERFSAQQFPDLHSELNLSSLELGDSALYFCASSPRREMKQFFGPGTRLTVL.

The chain links TRBV4-2 to TRBJ2-1; 9 bases agree with TRBD2. Germline trimming cut 2 bases from V and 9 bases from J; bases unmatched to any gene: 14. This CDR3 has 17 residues. The germline gives CDR1 LGHNA, CDR2 YNFKEQ. For the CDR3, the DNA is TGTGCCAGCAGCCAAAATGTCCGACTAGCGGAATTCAGTGAGCAGTTCTTC. Its translation is CASSQNVRLAEFSEQFF.